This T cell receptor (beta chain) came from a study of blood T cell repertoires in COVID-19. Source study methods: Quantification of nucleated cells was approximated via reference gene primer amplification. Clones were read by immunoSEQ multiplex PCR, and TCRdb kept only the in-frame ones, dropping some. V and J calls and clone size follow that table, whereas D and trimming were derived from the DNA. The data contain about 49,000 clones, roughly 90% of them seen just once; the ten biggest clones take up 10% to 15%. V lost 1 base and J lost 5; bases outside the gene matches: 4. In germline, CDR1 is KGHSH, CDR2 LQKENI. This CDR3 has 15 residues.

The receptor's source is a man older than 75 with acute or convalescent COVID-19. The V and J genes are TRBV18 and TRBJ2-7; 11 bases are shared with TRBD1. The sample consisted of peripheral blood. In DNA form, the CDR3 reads TGTGCCAGCTCACCACTACGGACAGGGGGCGACGAGCAGTACTTC. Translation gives CASSPLRTGGDEQYF.